These T cell receptor beta chains were read from a single sample in a study of blood T cell repertoires in COVID-19. Method: immunoSEQ multiplex PCR; TCRdb's copy keeps in-frame clones and lacks some. The table includes a few hundred thousand clones, roughly 85% detected once. The sample was peripheral blood. Every receptor here comes from a man in his fifties or sixties who had recovered from COVID-19. CDR3s include the opening cysteine and the closing phenylalanine or tryptophan. Each record gives: V gene, D gene, J gene, CDR3 length, clone size, CDR3 protein, CDR3 DNA. The D gene is left open where the match is weak. Clone size appears in some rows only: once, few, many, or a class for an expanded clone.

TRBV2	TRBD1	TRBJ1-2	14	.	CASSGWTGGKGYTF	TGTGCCAGCAGTGGATGGACAGGGGGGAAGGGCTACACCTTC
TRBV7-2	.	TRBJ2-1	16	.	CASSMGHQSSYNEQFF	TGTGCCAGCAGCATGGGACACCAAAGCTCCTACAATGAGCAGTTCTTC
TRBV2	TRBD2	TRBJ2-3	16	once	CASSDGASGRVDTQYF	TGTGCCAGCAGTGACGGGGCTAGCGGCCGGGTAGATACGCAGTATTTT
TRBV7-9	.	TRBJ1-6	15	.	CASSLVYSLNSPLHF	TGTGCCAGCAGCTTAGTATACAGCTTAAATTCACCCCTCCACTTT
TRBV7-9	TRBD2	TRBJ2-1	16	few	CASSLSGLASYNEQFF	TGTGCCAGCAGCTTGTCGGGACTAGCGAGTTACAATGAGCAGTTCTTC
TRBV6-1	.	TRBJ2-3	12	.	CASSEVLDTQYF	TGTGCCAGCAGTGAAGTCTTGGATACGCAGTATTTT
TRBV18	.	TRBJ1-1	12	.	CASSPGRAEAFF	TGTGCCAGCTCACCAGGGCGGGCTGAAGCTTTCTTT
TRBV5-1	.	TRBJ2-7	13	.	CASSSPNSYEQYF	TGCGCCAGCAGCTCGCCTAACTCCTACGAGCAGTACTTC
TRBV11-3	TRBD2	TRBJ2-1	16	.	CASSSGLAGAPDEQFF	TGTGCCAGCAGCTCGGGACTAGCGGGAGCCCCGGATGAGCAGTTCTTC
TRBV7-9	.	TRBJ2-2	15	.	CASSLAGEDTGELFF	TGTGCCAGCAGCTTAGCGGGAGAGGATACCGGGGAGCTGTTTTTT
TRBV18	TRBD2	TRBJ2-7	14	.	CASSPQGGTYEQYF	TGTGCCAGCTCACCCCAGGGAGGGACCTACGAGCAGTACTTC
TRBV3-1/TRBV3-2	.	TRBJ2-7	16	.	CASSQEWPPNSYEQYF	TGTGCCAGCAGCCAAGAATGGCCGCCGAACTCCTACGAGCAGTACTTC
TRBV3-1/TRBV3-2	TRBD2	TRBJ2-5	15	.	CASSQVGREGKAQYF	TGTGCCAGCAGCCAAGTCGGACGGGAGGGTAAGGCCCAGTACTTC
TRBV28	TRBD1	TRBJ2-7	15	few	CASSYSGTGFHEQYF	TGTGCCAGCAGTTATTCCGGGACAGGGTTCCACGAGCAGTACTTC
TRBV27	TRBD2	TRBJ2-1	15	.	CASSLGAGVLNEQFF	TGTGCCAGCAGTTTGGGAGCGGGAGTTCTAAATGAGCAGTTCTTC
TRBV7-7	.	TRBJ2-1	15	.	CASSLSASSYNEQFF	TGTGCCAGCAGCTTATCAGCGAGCTCCTACAATGAGCAGTTCTTC
TRBV5-1	TRBD2	TRBJ2-1	15	.	CASSLLAGNYNEQFF	TGCGCCAGCAGCTTACTAGCGGGAAACTACAATGAGCAGTTCTTC
TRBV29-1	TRBD2	TRBJ2-1	15	.	CSVALLAGDVNEQFF	TGCAGCGTTGCCCTTCTAGCGGGAGACGTCAATGAGCAGTTCTTC
TRBV7-2	TRBD2	TRBJ2-7	15	.	CASRPPTSGSYEQYF	TGTGCCAGCAGGCCCCCGACTAGCGGGTCCTACGAGCAGTACTTC
TRBV18	TRBD2	TRBJ2-3	19	once	CASSPADTLAGGPTDTQYF	TGTGCCAGCTCACCAGCCGACACTCTAGCGGGAGGGCCGACAGATACGCAGTATTTT
TRBV5-8	TRBD1	TRBJ1-5	15	.	CASSLMGQGNQPQHF	TGTGCCAGCAGCTTGATGGGACAGGGCAATCAGCCCCAGCATTTT
TRBV21-1	.	TRBJ2-1	16	.	CASSKAPAGGPDEQFF	TGTGCCAGCAGCAAAGCGCCGGCGGGAGGGCCCGATGAGCAGTTCTTC
TRBV30	TRBD2	TRBJ2-1	15	.	CAWATAGGAYNEQFF	TGTGCCTGGGCTACGGCGGGAGGCGCCTACAATGAGCAGTTCTTC
TRBV11-2	TRBD2	TRBJ2-3	18	.	CASSLDLRGRSLASGVYF	TGTGCCAGCAGCTTAGATCTTCGGGGTAGGTCCTTGGCTAGCGGTGTGTATTTT
TRBV24-1	TRBD2	TRBJ2-5	16	.	CATSESGTSGRETQYF	TGTGCCACCAGTGAGTCCGGGACTAGCGGGCGCGAGACCCAGTACTTC
TRBV30	.	TRBJ2-7	15	.	CAWSVIGGPSREQYF	TGTGCCTGGAGTGTAATAGGGGGACCCTCTCGCGAGCAGTACTTC
TRBV5-4	.	TRBJ2-3	17	.	CASSFDYLISSTDTQYF	TGTGCCAGCAGCTTTGACTACCTTATATCTAGCACAGATACGCAGTATTTT
TRBV7-2	TRBD1	TRBJ1-2	15	.	CASSLAMAQGGVYTF	TGTGCCAGCAGCTTAGCGATGGCGCAGGGGGGTGTCTACACCTTC
TRBV3-1/TRBV3-2	.	TRBJ2-1	13	.	CASSQVLASSQFF	TGTGCCAGCAGCCAGGTCCTAGCCAGTTCTCAGTTCTTC
TRBV4-1	.	TRBJ2-7	16	.	CASSRRVIRTPYEQYF	TGCGCCAGCAGCCGGAGAGTAATCAGAACCCCCTACGAGCAGTACTTC
TRBV10-3	TRBD2	TRBJ2-1	19	.	CAISESDKRGLAGGNEQFF	TGTGCCATCAGTGAGTCAGACAAAAGGGGACTAGCGGGGGGCAATGAGCAGTTCTTC
TRBV7-2	TRBD2	TRBJ2-7	16	few	CASSLTKGLPAYEQYF	TGTGCCAGCAGCTTAACCAAGGGACTACCTGCCTACGAGCAGTACTTC
TRBV6-5	TRBD1	TRBJ1-3	16	.	CASSYSTGGRTDTIYF	TGTGCCAGCAGTTACTCGACAGGGGGTAGGACGGACACCATATATTTT
TRBV28	TRBD1	TRBJ2-5	14	once	CASRRDRGQETQYF	TGTGCCAGCAGACGGGACAGGGGCCAAGAGACCCAGTACTTC
TRBV29-1	.	TRBJ2-5	13	.	CSVGVGAEESQYF	TGCAGCGTTGGCGTAGGGGCGGAAGAGAGCCAGTACTTC
TRBV30	.	TRBJ2-1	17	.	CAWSFLSQGLRGDEQFF	TGTGCCTGGAGTTTTCTTTCTCAGGGGCTCCGGGGGGATGAGCAGTTCTTC
TRBV7-2	TRBD2	TRBJ2-7	13	.	CASVASGTYEQYF	TGTGCCAGCGTGGCTAGCGGTACCTACGAGCAGTACTTC